These 25 T cell receptor beta chains were sequenced from one sample in a study of T cell responses to AZD1222 COVID-19 vaccine. The assay was immunoSEQ multiplex PCR, and TCRdb's table has in-frame clones only and misses some. The sample shows about 170,000 clones, about nine tenths of them seen only once. Source: peripheral blood, taken on day 0 of AZD1222 vaccination. The receptors were gathered from an adult in good health.

V is TRBV19 and J is TRBJ2-7, with 8 bases identical to TRBD2. Per the germline V gene, CDR1 is LNHDA and CDR2 is SQIVND (reference sequence). The CDR3 extends over 18 amino acids. The junction had 20 bases not matched to a gene; V was cut back by 10 bases and J by 0 bases. The CDR3 DNA follows: TGTGCCATGACGGGCTGGGGACTAGATTGGATTAGCTCCTACGAGCAGTACTTC. Its protein is CAMTGWGLDWISSYEQYF.

The chain links TRBV5-1 to TRBJ1-1; D remains unclear. The ends were cut back, 1 base at V and 2 bases at J, with 9 bases in the middle. CDR3 length: 14 residues. Germline loops: CDR1 SGHRS, CDR2 YFSETQ. This chain's CDR3 is CASSLFRGNTEAFF. The DNA for the CDR3 is TGCGCCAGCAGCTTGTTTCGGGGAAACACTGAAGCTTTCTTT.

V gene TRBV6-6 combines with J gene TRBJ2-7; 9 bases line up with TRBD1. With 2 bases clipped from V and 2 bases from J, the junction kept 4 bases outside the gene matches. This CDR3 region has 15 residues. The germline V gene has CDR1 MNHNY and CDR2 SVGAGI (reference sequence). The CDR3 DNA sequence: TGTGCCAGCAGTTACACCAGGACAGGGGCCTACGAGCAGTACTTC. Translating gives CASSYTRTGAYEQYF.

The CDR3 sequence: CASSLLGGYYGYTF. CDR3 in DNA: TGTGCCAGCAGTTTACTTGGGGGGTACTATGGCTACACCTTC. The V gene is TRBV6-5, the J gene TRBJ1-2; possibly TRBD1 for D (5 bases). CDR1 MNHEY and CDR2 SVGAGI come from the germline V gene. The CDR3 totals 14 residues. V lost 4 bases, J lost 3 bases, and 12 bases lay in between.

The rearrangement links TRBV6-5 to TRBJ1-1; D gene uncertain. Germline loops: CDR1 MNHEY, CDR2 SVGAGI. Trimming shortened V by 2 bases and J by 2 bases, and 15 bases separated the two germline ends. The CDR3 consists of 16 residues. As DNA, the CDR3 is TGTGCCAGCAGTTACAGAACGTCGGGGAGAAACACTGAAGCTTTCTTT. It is translated as CASSYRTSGRNTEAFF.

This clone showed up just a few times. V is TRBV15 and J is TRBJ1-4; no definite D call. The germline V gene encodes CDR1 LNHNV and CDR2 YYDKDF (reference sequence). CDR3 size: 13 residues. The ends were cut back, 0 bases at V and 8 bases at J, with 7 bases in the middle. The CDR3 nucleotides read TGTGCCACCAGCAGAGACAGATTCGAAAAACTGTTTTTT. This encodes CATSRDRFEKLFF.

The rearrangement uses TRBV7-2 and TRBJ2-7; TRBD2 is a possible D gene (6 bases). Germline V gives CDR1 SGHTA, CDR2 FQGNSA. V shed 1 base and J shed 2 bases, with 9 bases lying between them. The CDR3 is 14 residues long. The CDR3 DNA reads TGTGCCAGCAGCTTAGTCCGGGAGACCTACGAGCAGTACTTC. Amino acids: CASSLVRETYEQYF.

V is TRBV3-1 (or the pseudogene TRBV3-2) and J is TRBJ2-1; 10 nucleotides match TRBD2. Germline V CDR1 and CDR2: LGHDT, YNNKEL (reference sequence). CDR3 length: 17 residues. The junction had 8 bases not matched to a gene; V was cut back by 1 base and J by 5 bases. The CDR3 DNA is TGTGCCAGCAGCCAAGTTGGGCTAGCGGGAGCGAACAATGAGCAGTTCTTC. It is translated as CASSQVGLAGANNEQFF.

The V and J genes are TRBV25-1 and TRBJ1-3; a possible D gene is TRBD1 (5 bases). The CDR3 has 16 amino acids. V lost 6 bases and J lost 4, with 19 bases in between. Germline V lookup: CDR1 MGHDK, CDR2 SYGVNS. The CDR3 DNA follows: TGTGCCAGCAGCAGCGACAGAACCCCGCCGGGAAACACCATATATTTT. This sequence encodes CASSSDRTPPGNTIYF. The full variable domain, its missing parts supplied by reference TRBV25-1 and TRBJ1-3, is EADIYQTPRYLVIGTGKKITLECSQTMGHDKMYWYQQDPGMELHLIHYSYGVNSTEKGDLSSESTVSRIRTEHFPLTLESARPSHTSQYLCASSSDRTPPGNTIYFGEGSWLTVV.

The chain links TRBV19 to TRBJ1-5, with TRBD1 matching 8 bases. Per the germline V gene, CDR1 is LNHDA and CDR2 is SQIVND (reference sequence). Trimming at V came to 6 bases and at J to 6 bases, leaving 7 bases not matched to a gene. The CDR3 loop spans 14 amino acids. CDR3 protein: CASRYQGAVQPQHF. The CDR3 coding sequence is TGTGCCAGTAGGTATCAGGGGGCGGTTCAGCCCCAGCATTTT.

The chain uses TRBV7-9 and TRBJ1-4; D perhaps matches TRBD1 (5 bases). Trimming took off 4 bases at V and 4 bases at J, with 13 bases between the two ends. CDR3 size: 15 residues. CDR1 and CDR2 (germline): SEHNR, FQNEAQ (reference sequence). The CDR3 bases are TGTGCCAGCAGCTCCGTCGGGGCTAATAATGAAAAACTGTTTTTT. Protein sequence: CASSSVGANNEKLFF.

In its sample, this clone was seen a few times. The V gene is TRBV18, the J gene TRBJ1-3, with D perhaps TRBD1 (5 bases). The V end lost 3 bases, the J end lost 9 bases, and 18 bases lay between the germline ends. The germline CDR1 and CDR2 sequences are KGHSH and LQKENI. This CDR3 contains 15 residues. The CDR3 loop is CASSPGTGHSGTIYF. DNA for the CDR3: TGTGCCAGCTCACCGGGGACCGGACACTCTGGCACCATATATTTT.

The chain employs TRBV6-5 and TRBJ1-2, with D unresolved. The CDR3 is 15 amino acids. V lost 1 base and J lost 5, with 14 bases in between. Germline CDR1 MNHEY, CDR2 SVGAGI. The CDR3 loop reads CASSYYRVRTYGYTF. As DNA, the CDR3 is TGTGCCAGCAGTTACTATAGGGTAAGGACGTATGGCTACACCTTC.

The chain combines TRBV11-1 with TRBJ2-3, with 13 bases aligning to TRBD2. This CDR3 contains 16 residues. Germline CDR1 and CDR2: SGHAT and FQDESV (reference sequence). J was trimmed by 0 bases and V by 5 bases; bases with no gene match: 2. The CDR3 nucleotides read TGTGCCAGCAGCCGACTAGCGGGAGGTAGCACAGATACGCAGTATTTT. This translates into CASSRLAGGSTDTQYF.

The CDR3 sequence is CASSEANTEAFF. Here the CDR3 DNA reads TGTGCCAGCAGTGAAGCGAACACTGAAGCTTTCTTT. The chain is built from TRBV25-1 and TRBJ1-1; D not resolved. Germline V lookup: CDR1 MGHDK, CDR2 SYGVNS. CDR3 length: 12 amino acids. The V end was cut by 2 bases, the J end by 1 base, with 2 bases between.

The rearrangement uses TRBV7-8 and TRBJ2-3; the D gene is possibly TRBD2 (5 bases). From germline, CDR1 is SGHVS and CDR2 FQNEAQ. This CDR3 comprises 17 residues. V lost 8 bases to trimming and J lost 4 bases, with 25 bases between them. The CDR3 loop is CASADPQRTGFSDTQYF. The CDR3 bases are TGTGCCAGCGCTGACCCACAGAGGACGGGATTTTCAGATACGCAGTATTTT.

V usage is TRBV19 and J usage is TRBJ2-5; possible D gene TRBD1, 6 bases. The CDR3 covers 15 residues. The V end was cut by 7 bases, the J end by 1 base, with 16 bases between. The V gene's germline CDR1 is LNHDA and CDR2 SQIVND (reference sequence). The CDR3 sequence: CASTPSRGPQETQYF. The CDR3 DNA is TGTGCCAGTACCCCCAGCAGGGGCCCCCAAGAGACCCAGTACTTC.

The V gene is TRBV10-3, the J gene TRBJ1-1; D unresolved. The ends were cut back, 0 bases at V and 0 bases at J, with 11 bases in the middle. Germline-derived CDR1 and CDR2 are ENHRY and SYGVKD. The CDR3 is 16 residues long. CDR3 sequence reads: CAISESTRIMNTEAFF. CDR3 bases: TGTGCCATCAGTGAGTCGACAAGAATCATGAACACTGAAGCTTTCTTT.

V gene TRBV6-5 combines with J gene TRBJ1-5; weak D call: TRBD1 (5 bases). V was shortened by 0 bases and J by 6 bases, with 12 bases between the two germline ends. Per germline, CDR1 MNHEY and CDR2 SVGAGI. This CDR3 contains 15 residues. CDR3 bases: TGTGCCAGCAGTTACTCGGGCAGGGTTGGTCAGCCCCAGCATTTT. Encoded protein: CASSYSGRVGQPQHF.

V usage is TRBV19 and J usage is TRBJ1-5, with D tentatively TRBD1 (6 bases). The CDR3 covers 13 residues. Germline assignment: CDR1 LNHDA and CDR2 SQIVND (reference sequence). Deletions cut 5 bases from V and 7 bases from J, with 12 bases between. CDR3 sequence (DNA): TGTGCCAGTAGTCGGGGGGCAGGCCAGCCCCAGCATTTT. Residues: CASSRGAGQPQHF.

The chain links TRBV4-1 to TRBJ2-2; possible D gene TRBD2, 5 bases. V lost 1 base, J lost 2 bases, and 26 bases lay in between. Germline CDR1 and CDR2: MGHRA and YSYEKL. This CDR3 spans 21 amino acids. CDR3 sequence (DNA): TGCGCCAGCAGCCAAGGGCCCTTATTACGGGGTACCCGAACCAACACCGGGGAGCTGTTTTTT. Translation: CASSQGPLLRGTRTNTGELFF.

Only a few counts were recorded for this clone. The V gene is TRBV28, the J gene TRBJ1-4; 8 bases match TRBD1. Germline-derived CDR1 and CDR2 are MDHEN and SYDVKM. Unmatched junction bases numbered 5, after V lost 3 bases and J lost 2 bases. The CDR3 has 16 amino acids. The CDR3 DNA sequence: TGTGCCAGCAGTTTCGGTTGGACAGGGACTAATGAAAAACTGTTTTTT. As protein: CASSFGWTGTNEKLFF.

The chain employs TRBV18 and TRBJ1-2; D gene uncertain. CDR1 and CDR2 (germline): KGHSH, LQKENI. CDR3 length: 16 amino acids. V lost 6 bases and J 3 bases, leaving 20 bases between the germline ends. The CDR3 loop reads CASSPPVKPPDYGYTF. The CDR3 DNA reads TGTGCCAGCTCGCCCCCGGTTAAACCGCCCGACTATGGCTACACCTTC.

This CDR3 is CSVQGELSDFEKLFF. Written as DNA, the CDR3 is TGCAGCGTCCAGGGGGAATTGTCGGACTTTGAAAAACTGTTTTTT. The rearrangement uses TRBV29-1 and TRBJ1-4, with 7 positions matching TRBD1. V lost 6 bases to trimming and J lost 7 bases; unmatched junction nucleotides: 14. There are 15 residues in the CDR3. Germline loops: CDR1 SQVTM, CDR2 ANQGSEA.

CDR3 protein: CAGQGSTNEKLFF. The CDR3 nucleotides read TGTGCCGGACAGGGTTCAACTAATGAAAAACTGTTTTTT. The chain joins TRBV30 to TRBJ1-4; 8 nucleotides match TRBD1. CDR1 and CDR2 from the germline V gene are GTSNPN and SVGIG (reference sequence). This CDR3 has 13 residues. After removal of 8 bases from V and 0 bases from J, the junction contained 2 bases not matched to a gene.